The sequence of this TCR beta chain was determined in a study of shared clonotypes between healthy human individuals. Genomic DNA from each subset was divided evenly over several immunoSEQ plates. Some clones are missing from TCRdb's copy, which holds only in-frame ones; the method was immunoSEQ multiplex PCR. The data hold 2 million to 2.5 million clones, with 85% to 95% observed a single time. Partitioning of CD4+ cells yielded a CD45RA+ naive subset and a CD45RA-negative memory subset. CDR3 length: 17 residues. The J segment lost 6 bases and the V segment lost 5 bases, leaving 15 bases of the junction unmatched. Germline loops: CDR1 SGHTA, CDR2 FQGTGA. The study, taken as a whole, reports: Compared with memory subsets, naive subsets generally had larger estimated richness. Tissues were not sampled, only blood, and their repertoires likely differ.

Comment on this clone: The antigen remains undetermined.

The sequence was collected from a man younger than 35 in good health. Some clones in this sample may be carry-over from other donors' samples. The chain links TRBV7-3 to TRBJ2-2; 7 bases match TRBD2. Sequences were obtained from naive CD4+ T cells from PBMCs. Subset in this sample: CD45RA+ positively selected. The CDR3 DNA reads TGTGCCAGCAGCCCGTATCTGGGCGGGAGAATCCCCGGGGAGCTGTTTTTT. It specifies CASSPYLGGRIPGELFF.